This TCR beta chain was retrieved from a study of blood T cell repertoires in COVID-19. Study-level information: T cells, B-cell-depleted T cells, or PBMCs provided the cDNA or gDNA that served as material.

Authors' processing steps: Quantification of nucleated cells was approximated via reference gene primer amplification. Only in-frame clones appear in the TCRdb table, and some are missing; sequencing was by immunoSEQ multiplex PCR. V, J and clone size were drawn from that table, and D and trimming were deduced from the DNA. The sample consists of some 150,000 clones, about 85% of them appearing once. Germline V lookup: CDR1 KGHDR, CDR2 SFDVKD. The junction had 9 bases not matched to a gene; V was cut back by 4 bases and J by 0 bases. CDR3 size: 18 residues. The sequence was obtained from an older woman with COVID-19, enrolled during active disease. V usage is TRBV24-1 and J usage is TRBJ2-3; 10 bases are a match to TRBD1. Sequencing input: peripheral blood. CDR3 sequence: CATSDLGQGGTSTDTQYF. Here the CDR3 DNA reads TGTGCCACCAGTGACTTAGGACAGGGGGGAACTAGCACAGATACGCAGTATTTT.